The sequence of this T cell receptor beta chain was determined in a study of T cells expressing NK-cell markers (dated by TCRdb to the early 2020s). With regard to the full study: In sorted CD3+CD56+NKG2C+, CD3+CD56+NKG2C- and CD3+CD56-NKG2C+ T-cell subsets from about 8 donors, TCR beta-chain repertoires were profiled. Sequencing of the libraries produced 2 x 150 bp reads on Illumina HiSeq 2000/2500, MiSeq or NextSeq. Seven of the eight sequenced donors were HCMV-seropositive and one was HCMV-seronegative. The eight sequenced donors were randomly selected healthy volunteers, three men and five women.

The instrument given in TCRdb is Illumina HiSeq 2000. TCR beta cDNA libraries were prepared using 5'RACE template switching, which introduced a universal primer site and unique molecular identifiers. cDNA synthesis was primed from the TCR beta constant segment, followed by two successive PCR amplification steps. Regarding the original processing steps: MIGEC was used to demultiplex reads and group the reads by UMI, and MiTCR was used to assemble and quantify clonotypes. To exclude erroneous sequences, only TCR cDNA sequences supported by at least two reads were retained. The tcR package was used for downstream repertoire analysis, with clonotypes matched between fractions based on CDR3 nucleotide sequence plus V segment. VDJmatch was used to annotate antigen specificity against VDJdb, with one amino acid substitution in CDR3 permitted. TCRdb reprocessed the reads; each CDR3 protein sequence makes one entry, and DNA is unavailable. For this entry, the V and J calls and clone size follow TCRdb and not the study's own pipeline. The sample's table covers a few hundred thousand distinct CDR3 sequences. Around 5.3% of the sample goes to the ten largest clones.

In the case of this clonotype: It has no known antigen specificity.

The research as a whole found: It remained unclear whether the expanded NKG2C-expressing T cell clones were specific for HCMV antigens. For 5 or 6 donors, the dominant CD3+CD56+NKG2C+ clonotypes were among the top 10 CD8+ clonotypes and accounted for about 1.0-7.0% of CD8+ T cells. Those dominant clonotypes were again the most abundant among CD3+CD56-NKG2C+ cells in four donors, at about 25-65%.

To determine HCMV serostatus, a commercial ELISA kit was used to detect HCMV-specific IgG in serum. Ficoll density gradient centrifugation was used to isolate peripheral blood mononuclear cells from blood. The CDR3, from cysteine to phenylalanine, totals 14 residues. No DNA is recorded. The germline V gene supplies CDR1 MNHEY and CDR2 SVGAGI. The sequence joins TRBV6-5 to TRBJ1-2. This clonotype originated in a man between 18 and 69 years old in good health. Sample: blood T cells: a sorted CD56 or NKG2C T cell subset, CD4+ or CD8+ T cells, or bulk PBMC T cells (not recorded which). The CDR3: CASSYSIGDYGYTF.